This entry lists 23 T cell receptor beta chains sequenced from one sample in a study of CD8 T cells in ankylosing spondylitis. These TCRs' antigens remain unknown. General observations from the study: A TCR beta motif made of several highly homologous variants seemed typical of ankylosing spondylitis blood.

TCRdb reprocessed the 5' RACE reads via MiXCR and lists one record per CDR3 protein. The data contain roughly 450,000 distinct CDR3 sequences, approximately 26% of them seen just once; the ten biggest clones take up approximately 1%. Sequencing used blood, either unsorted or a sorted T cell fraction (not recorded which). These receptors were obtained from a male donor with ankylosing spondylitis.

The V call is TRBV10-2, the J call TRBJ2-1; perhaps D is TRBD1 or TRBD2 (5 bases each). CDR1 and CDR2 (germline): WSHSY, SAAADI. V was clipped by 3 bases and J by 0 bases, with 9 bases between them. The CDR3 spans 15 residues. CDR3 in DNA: TGCGCCAGCAGTGATTGGGACCCCTCCTACAATGAGCAGTTCTTC. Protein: CASSDWDPSYNEQFF.

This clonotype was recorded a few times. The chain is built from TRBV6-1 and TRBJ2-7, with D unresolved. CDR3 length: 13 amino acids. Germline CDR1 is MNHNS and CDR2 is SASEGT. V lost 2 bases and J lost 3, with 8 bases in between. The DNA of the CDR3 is TGTGCCAGCAGTGAAAACGGCAGCTACGAGCAGTACTTC. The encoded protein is CASSENGSYEQYF.

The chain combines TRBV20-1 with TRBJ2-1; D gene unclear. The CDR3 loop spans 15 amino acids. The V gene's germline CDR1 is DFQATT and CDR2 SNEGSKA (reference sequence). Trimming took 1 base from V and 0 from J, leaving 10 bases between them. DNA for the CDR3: TGCAGTGCTAGAGGAGAGGCGAGCTCCTACAATGAGCAGTTCTTC. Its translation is CSARGEASSYNEQFF.

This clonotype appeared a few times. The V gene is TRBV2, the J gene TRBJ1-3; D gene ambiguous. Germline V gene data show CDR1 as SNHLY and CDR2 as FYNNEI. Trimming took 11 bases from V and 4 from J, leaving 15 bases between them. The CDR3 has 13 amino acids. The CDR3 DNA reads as TGTGCCTCCCACCGAGGTCCGGGAAACACCATATATTTT. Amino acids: CASHRGPGNTIYF. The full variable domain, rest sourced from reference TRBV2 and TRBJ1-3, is EPEVTQTPSHQVTQMGQEVILRCVPISNHLYFYWYRQILGQKVEFLVSFYNNEISEKSEIFDDQFSVERPDGSNFTLKIRSTKLEDSAMYFCASHRGPGNTIYFGEGSWLTVV.

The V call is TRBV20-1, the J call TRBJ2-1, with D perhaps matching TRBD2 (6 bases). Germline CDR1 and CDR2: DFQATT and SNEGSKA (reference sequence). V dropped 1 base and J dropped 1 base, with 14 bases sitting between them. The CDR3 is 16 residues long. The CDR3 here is CSARGPVGGSYNEQFF. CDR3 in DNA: TGCAGTGCTAGAGGGCCCGTCGGGGGATCCTACAATGAGCAGTTCTTC.

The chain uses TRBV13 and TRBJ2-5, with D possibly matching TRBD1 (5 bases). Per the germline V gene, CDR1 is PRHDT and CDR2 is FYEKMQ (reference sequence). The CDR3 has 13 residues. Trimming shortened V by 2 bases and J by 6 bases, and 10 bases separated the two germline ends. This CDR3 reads CASSLQGGKTQYF. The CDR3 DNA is TGTGCCAGCAGCTTACAGGGTGGGAAGACCCAGTACTTC.

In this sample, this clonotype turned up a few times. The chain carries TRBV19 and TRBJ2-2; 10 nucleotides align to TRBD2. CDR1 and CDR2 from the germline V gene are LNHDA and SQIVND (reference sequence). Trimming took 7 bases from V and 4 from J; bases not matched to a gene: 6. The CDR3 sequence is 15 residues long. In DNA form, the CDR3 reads TGTGCCAGTACATCTAGCGGGAGATCCACCGGGGAGCTGTTTTTT. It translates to CASTSSGRSTGELFF. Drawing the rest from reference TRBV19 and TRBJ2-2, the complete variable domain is DGGITQSPKYLFRKEGQNVTLSCEQNLNHDAMYWYRQDPGQGLRLIYYSQIVNDFQKGDIAEGYSVSREKKESFPLTVTSAQKNPTAFYLCASTSSGRSTGELFFGEGSRLTVL.

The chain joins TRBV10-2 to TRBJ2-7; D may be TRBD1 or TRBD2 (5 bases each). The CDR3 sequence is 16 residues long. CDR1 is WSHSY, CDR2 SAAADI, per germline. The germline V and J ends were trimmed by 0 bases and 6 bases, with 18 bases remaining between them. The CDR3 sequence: CASSESQPGPSGEQYF. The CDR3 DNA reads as TGCGCCAGCAGTGAGTCTCAGCCGGGGCCTTCGGGCGAGCAGTACTTC.

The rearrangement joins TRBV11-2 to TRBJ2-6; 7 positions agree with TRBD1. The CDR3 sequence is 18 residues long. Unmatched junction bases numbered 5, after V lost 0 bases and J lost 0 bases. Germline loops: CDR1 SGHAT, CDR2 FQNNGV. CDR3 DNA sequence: TGTGCCAGCAGCTTAGACCCAGGGGACAGCTCTGGGGCCAACGTCCTGACTTTC. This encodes CASSLDPGDSSGANVLTF.

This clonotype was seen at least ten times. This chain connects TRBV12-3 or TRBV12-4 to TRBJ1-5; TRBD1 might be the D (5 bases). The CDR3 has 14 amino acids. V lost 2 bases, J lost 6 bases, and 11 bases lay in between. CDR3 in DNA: TGTGCCAGCAGTTTATCGCAGGGAGGTCAGCCCCAGCATTTT. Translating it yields CASSLSQGGQPQHF.

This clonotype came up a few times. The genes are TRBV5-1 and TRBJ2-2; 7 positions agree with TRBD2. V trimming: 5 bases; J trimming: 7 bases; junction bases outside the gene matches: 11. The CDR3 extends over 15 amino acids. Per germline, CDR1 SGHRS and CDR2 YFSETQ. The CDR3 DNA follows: TGCGCCAGCAGGGGAGCGAGCGGGAATGGCGGGGAGCTGTTTTTT. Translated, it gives CASRGASGNGGELFF.

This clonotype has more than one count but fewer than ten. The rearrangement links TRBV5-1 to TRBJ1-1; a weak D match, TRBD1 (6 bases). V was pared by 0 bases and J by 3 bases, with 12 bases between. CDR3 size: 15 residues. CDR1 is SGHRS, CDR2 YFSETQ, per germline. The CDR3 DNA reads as TGCGCCAGCAGCTTGGCCCCGGACAGCTACACTGAAGCTTTCTTT. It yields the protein CASSLAPDSYTEAFF.

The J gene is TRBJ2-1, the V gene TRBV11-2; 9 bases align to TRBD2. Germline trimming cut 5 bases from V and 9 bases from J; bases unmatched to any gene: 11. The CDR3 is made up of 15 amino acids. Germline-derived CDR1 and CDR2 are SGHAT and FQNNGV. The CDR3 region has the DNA TGTGCCAGCAGCCAGGAAGGCGGGAGGGTTGCTGAGCAGTTCTTC. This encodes CASSQEGGRVAEQFF.

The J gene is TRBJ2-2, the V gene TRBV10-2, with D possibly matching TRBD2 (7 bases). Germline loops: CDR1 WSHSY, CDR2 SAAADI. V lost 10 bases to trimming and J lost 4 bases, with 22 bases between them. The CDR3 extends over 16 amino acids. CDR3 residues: CATRRGARLSTGELFF. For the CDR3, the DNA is TGCGCCACCCGACGGGGGGCAAGACTCAGCACCGGGGAGCTGTTTTTT.

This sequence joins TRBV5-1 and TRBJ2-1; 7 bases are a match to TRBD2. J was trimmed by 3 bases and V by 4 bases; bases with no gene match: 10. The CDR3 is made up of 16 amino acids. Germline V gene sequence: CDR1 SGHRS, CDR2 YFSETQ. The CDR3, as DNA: TGCGCCAGCAGCCCCCGTTACCAGCGGGACTACAATGAGCAGTTCTTC. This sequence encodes CASSPRYQRDYNEQFF.

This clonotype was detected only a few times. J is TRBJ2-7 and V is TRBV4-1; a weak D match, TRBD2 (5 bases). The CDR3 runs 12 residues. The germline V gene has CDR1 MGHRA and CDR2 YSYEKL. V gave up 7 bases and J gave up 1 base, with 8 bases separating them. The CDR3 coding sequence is TGCGCCAGCATAGCGAGATCCTACGAGCAGTACGTC. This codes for CASIARSYEQYV.

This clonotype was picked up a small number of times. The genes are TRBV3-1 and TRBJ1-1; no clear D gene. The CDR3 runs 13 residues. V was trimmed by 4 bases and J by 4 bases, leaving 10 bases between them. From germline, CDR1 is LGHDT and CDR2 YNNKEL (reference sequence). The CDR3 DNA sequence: TGTGCCAGCAGCCCTCGACCGAGCACTGAAGCTTTCTTT. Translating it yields CASSPRPSTEAFF.

The CDR3 DNA sequence: TGCAGTGCTAGTCCGGGACCCCGCTACGAGCAGTACTTC. The encoded protein is CSASPGPRYEQYF. The chain joins TRBV20-1 to TRBJ2-7, with D perhaps being TRBD1 or TRBD2 (5 bases each). The CDR3 consists of 13 residues. V dropped 3 bases and J dropped 3 bases, with 12 bases sitting between them. In germline, CDR1 is DFQATT, CDR2 SNEGSKA (reference sequence).

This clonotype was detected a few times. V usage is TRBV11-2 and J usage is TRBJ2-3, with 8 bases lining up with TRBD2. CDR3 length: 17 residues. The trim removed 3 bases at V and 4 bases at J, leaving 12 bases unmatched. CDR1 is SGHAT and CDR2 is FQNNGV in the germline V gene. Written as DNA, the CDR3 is TGTGCCAGCAGCTTGGTGGGAGCGGGAGTTTTGCCAGATACGCAGTATTTT. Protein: CASSLVGAGVLPDTQYF.

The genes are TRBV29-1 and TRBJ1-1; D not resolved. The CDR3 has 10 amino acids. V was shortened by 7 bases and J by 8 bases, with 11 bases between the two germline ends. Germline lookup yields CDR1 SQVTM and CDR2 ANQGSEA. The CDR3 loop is CSARLLEAFF. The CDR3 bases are TGCAGCGCCAGACTGCTAGAAGCTTTCTTT.

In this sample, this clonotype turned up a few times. CDR3 DNA sequence: TGTGCCAGCAGTAAACGGGAGAAAAACATTCAGTACTTC. Protein sequence: CASSKREKNIQYF. This chain links TRBV12-3 or TRBV12-4 with TRBJ2-4; maybe TRBD2 (6 bases). This CDR3 spans 13 amino acids. The germline V and J ends were trimmed by 5 bases and 4 bases, with 9 bases remaining between them.

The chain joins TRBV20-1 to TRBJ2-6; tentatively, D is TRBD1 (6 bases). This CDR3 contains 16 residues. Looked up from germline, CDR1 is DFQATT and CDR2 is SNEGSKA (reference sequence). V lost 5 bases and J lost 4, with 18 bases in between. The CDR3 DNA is TGCAGTGCTGGGAACCTGGGGGCGGCGGGGGCCAACGTCCTGACTTTC. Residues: CSAGNLGAAGANVLTF.

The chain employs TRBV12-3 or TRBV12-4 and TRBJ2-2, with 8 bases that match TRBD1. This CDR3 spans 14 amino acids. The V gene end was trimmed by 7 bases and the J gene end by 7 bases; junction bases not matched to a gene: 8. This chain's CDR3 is CASINRGYIGELFF. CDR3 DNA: TGTGCCAGCATTAACAGGGGGTACATCGGGGAGCTGTTTTTT.